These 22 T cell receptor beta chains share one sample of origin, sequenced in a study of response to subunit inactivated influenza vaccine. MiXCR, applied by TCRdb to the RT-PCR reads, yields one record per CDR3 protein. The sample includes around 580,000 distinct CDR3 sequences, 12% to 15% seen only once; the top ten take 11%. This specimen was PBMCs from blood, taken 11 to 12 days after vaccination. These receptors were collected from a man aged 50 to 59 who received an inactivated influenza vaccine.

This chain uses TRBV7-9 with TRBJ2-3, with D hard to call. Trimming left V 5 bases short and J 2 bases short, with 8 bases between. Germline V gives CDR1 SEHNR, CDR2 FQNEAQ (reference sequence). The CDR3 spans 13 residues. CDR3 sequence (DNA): TGTGCCAGCAGCCCCGATAACACAGATACGCAGTATTTT. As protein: CASSPDNTDTQYF. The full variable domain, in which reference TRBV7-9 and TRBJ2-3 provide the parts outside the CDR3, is DTGVSQNPRHKITKRGQNVTFRCDPISEHNRLYWYRQTLGQGPEFLTYFQNEAQLEKSRLLSDRFSAERPKGSFSTLEIQRTEQGDSAMYLCASSPDNTDTQYFGPGTRLTVL.

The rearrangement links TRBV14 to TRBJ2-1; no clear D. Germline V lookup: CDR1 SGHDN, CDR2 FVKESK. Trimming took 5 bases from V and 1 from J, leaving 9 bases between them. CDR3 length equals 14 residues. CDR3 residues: CASSYGPSYNEQFF. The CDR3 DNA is TGTGCCAGCAGCTACGGCCCATCCTACAATGAGCAGTTCTTC.

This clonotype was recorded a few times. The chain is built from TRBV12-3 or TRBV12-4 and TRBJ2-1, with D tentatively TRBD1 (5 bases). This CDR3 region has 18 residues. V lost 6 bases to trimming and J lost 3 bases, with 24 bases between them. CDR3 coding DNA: TGTGCCAGCAGCTGGAGTTTTTTGTTGGGAAGGGGCTACAATGAGCAGTTCTTC. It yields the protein CASSWSFLLGRGYNEQFF.

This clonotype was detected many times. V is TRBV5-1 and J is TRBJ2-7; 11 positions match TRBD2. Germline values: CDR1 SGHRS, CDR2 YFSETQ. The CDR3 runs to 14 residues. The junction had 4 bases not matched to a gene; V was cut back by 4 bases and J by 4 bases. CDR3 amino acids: CASSRGTSGYEQYF. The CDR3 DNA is TGCGCCAGCAGCCGAGGGACTAGCGGATACGAGCAGTACTTC.

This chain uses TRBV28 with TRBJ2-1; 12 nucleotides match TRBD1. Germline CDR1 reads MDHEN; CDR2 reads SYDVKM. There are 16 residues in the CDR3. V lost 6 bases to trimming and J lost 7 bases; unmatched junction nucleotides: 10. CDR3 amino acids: CASRTVPGQGANEQFF. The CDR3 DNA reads TGTGCCAGCAGAACCGTACCGGGACAGGGGGCGAATGAGCAGTTCTTC.

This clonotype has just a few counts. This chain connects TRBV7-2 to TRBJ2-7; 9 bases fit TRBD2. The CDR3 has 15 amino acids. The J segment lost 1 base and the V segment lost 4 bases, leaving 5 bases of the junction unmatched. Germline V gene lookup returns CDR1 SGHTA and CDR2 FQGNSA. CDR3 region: CASSSDSGRSYEQYF. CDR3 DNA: TGTGCCAGCAGCTCCGATAGCGGGAGATCCTACGAGCAGTACTTC.

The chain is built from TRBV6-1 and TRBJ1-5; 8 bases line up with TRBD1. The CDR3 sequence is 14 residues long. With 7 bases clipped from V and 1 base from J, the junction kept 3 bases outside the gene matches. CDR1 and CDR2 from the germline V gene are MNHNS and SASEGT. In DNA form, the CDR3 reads TGTGCCAGCAACCGACAGGGGAGCAATCAGCCCCAGCATTTT. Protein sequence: CASNRQGSNQPQHF.

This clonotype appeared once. For the CDR3, the DNA is TGTGCCATCAGTGCTAGCGGGGACAGCACAGATACGCAGTATTTT. It specifies CAISASGDSTDTQYF. The gene calls are TRBV10-3 and TRBJ2-3, with TRBD2 matching 9 bases. With V trimmed by 4 bases and J by 0 bases, 2 bases remained unmatched. The germline V gene encodes CDR1 ENHRY and CDR2 SYGVKD. This CDR3 contains 15 residues.

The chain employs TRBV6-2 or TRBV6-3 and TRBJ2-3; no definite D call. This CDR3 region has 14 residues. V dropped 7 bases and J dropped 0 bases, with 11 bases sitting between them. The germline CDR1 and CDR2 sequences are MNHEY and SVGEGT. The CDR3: CASNLGYSTDTQYF. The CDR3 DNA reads TGTGCCAGCAATCTGGGCTACAGCACAGATACGCAGTATTTT.

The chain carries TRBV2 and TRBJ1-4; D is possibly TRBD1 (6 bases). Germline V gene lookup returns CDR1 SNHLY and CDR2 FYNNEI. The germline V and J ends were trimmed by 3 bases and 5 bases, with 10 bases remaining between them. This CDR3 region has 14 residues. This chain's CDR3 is CASSEEGHNEKLFF. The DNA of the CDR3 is TGTGCCAGCAGTGAGGAGGGACACAATGAAAAACTGTTTTTT.

The CDR3 nucleotides are TGTGCCACCAGCGCTCAGGGACTAAGGGCCAACGTCCTGACTTTC. As protein: CATSAQGLRANVLTF. The V call is TRBV15, the J call TRBJ2-6, with 7 positions matching TRBD2. The V gene's germline CDR1 is LNHNV and CDR2 YYDKDF (reference sequence). This CDR3 has 15 amino acids. The V segment lost 5 bases and the J segment 5 bases; nucleotides outside the gene matches: 6.

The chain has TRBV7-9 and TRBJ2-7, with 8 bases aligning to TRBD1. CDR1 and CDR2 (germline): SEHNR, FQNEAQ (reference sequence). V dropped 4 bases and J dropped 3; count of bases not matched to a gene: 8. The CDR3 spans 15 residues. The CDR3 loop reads CASSWSGQEHYEQYF. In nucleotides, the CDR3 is TGTGCCAGCAGCTGGTCGGGACAGGAACACTACGAGCAGTACTTC.

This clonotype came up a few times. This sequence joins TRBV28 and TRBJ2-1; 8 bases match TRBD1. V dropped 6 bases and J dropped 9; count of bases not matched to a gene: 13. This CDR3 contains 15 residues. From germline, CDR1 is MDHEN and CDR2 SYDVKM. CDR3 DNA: TGTGCCAGCAGCCAAGACAGGGGAGTCCGGCGTGAGCAGTTCTTC. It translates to CASSQDRGVRREQFF.

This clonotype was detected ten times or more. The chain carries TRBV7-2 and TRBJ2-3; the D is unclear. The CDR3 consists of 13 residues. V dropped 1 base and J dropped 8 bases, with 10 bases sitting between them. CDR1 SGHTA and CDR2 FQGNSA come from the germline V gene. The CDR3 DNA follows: TGTGCCAGCAGCTTAGAGGCAGGATCTACGCAGTATTTT. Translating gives CASSLEAGSTQYF.

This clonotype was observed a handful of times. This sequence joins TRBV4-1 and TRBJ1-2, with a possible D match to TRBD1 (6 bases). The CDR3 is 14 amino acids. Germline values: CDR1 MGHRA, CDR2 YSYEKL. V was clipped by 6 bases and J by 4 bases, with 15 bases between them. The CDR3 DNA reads TGCGCCAGCAGACAACGAGGGGGGGGCTATGGCTACACCTTC. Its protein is CASRQRGGGYGYTF.

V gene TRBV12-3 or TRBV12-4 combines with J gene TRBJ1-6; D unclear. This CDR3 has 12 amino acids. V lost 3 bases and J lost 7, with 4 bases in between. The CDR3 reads CASSFGNSPLHF. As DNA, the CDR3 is TGTGCCAGCAGTTTTGGGAATTCACCCCTCCACTTT.

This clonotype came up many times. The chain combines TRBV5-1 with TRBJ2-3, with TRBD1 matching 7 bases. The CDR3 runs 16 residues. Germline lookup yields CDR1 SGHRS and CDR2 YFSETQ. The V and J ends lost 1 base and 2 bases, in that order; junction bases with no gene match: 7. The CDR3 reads CASSLKLTGPTDTQYF. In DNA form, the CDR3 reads TGCGCCAGCAGCTTGAAGTTGACAGGGCCCACAGATACGCAGTATTTT.

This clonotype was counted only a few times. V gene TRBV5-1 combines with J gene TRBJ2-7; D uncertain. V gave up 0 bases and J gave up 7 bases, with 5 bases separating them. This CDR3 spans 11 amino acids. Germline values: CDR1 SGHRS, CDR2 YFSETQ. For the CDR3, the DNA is TGCGCCAGCAGCTTGGCCGAAGAGCAGTACTTC. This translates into CASSLAEEQYF.

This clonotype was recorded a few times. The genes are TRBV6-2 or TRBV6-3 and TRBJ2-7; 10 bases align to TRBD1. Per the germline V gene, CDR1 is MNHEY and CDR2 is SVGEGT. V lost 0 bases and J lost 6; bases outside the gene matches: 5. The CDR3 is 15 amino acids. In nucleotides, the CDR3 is TGTGCCAGCAGTTACTCTCCCAGGACAGGGGGCGAGCAGTACTTC. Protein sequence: CASSYSPRTGGEQYF.

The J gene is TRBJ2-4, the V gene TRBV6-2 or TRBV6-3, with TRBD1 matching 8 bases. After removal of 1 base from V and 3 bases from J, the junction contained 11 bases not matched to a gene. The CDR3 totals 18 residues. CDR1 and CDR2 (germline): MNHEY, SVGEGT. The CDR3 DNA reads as TGTGCCAGCAGTTACTTCGCGGACAGGGAGTGGGGCAAAAACATTCAGTACTTC. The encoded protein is CASSYFADREWGKNIQYF.

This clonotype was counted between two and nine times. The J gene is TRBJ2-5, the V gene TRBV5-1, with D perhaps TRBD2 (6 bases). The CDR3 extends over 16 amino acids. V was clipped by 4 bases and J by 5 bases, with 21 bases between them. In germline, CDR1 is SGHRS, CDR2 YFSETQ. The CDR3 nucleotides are TGCGCCAGCAGCGCCGGGACTTCCCTGGCCCGGGAGACCCAGTACTTC. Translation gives CASSAGTSLARETQYF.

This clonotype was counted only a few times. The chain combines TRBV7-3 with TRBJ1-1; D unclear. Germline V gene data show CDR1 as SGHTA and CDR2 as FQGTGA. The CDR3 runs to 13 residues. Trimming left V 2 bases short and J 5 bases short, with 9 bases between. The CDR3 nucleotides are TGTGCCAGCAGCTTAGGTAGTCGGACTGAAGCTTTCTTT. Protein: CASSLGSRTEAFF.